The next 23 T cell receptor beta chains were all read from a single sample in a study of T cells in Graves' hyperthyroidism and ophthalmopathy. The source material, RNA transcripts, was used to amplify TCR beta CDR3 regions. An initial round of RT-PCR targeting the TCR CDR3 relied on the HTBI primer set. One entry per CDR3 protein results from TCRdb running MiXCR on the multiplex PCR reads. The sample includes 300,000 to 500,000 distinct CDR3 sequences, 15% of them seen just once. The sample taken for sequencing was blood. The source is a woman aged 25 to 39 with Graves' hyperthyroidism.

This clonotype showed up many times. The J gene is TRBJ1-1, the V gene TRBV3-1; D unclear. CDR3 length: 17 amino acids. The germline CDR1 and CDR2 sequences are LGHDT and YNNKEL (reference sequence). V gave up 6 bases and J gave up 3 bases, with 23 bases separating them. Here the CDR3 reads CASSPNSGFSVDTEAFF. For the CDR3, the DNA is TGTGCCAGCAGTCCCAATAGTGGGTTTTCGGTTGACACTGAAGCTTTCTTT. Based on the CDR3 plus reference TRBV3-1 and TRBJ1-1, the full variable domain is DTAVSQTPKYLVTQMGNDKSIKCEQNLGHDTMYWYKQDSKKFLKIMFSYNNKELIINETVPNRFSPKSPDKAHLNLHINSLELGDSAVYFCASSPNSGFSVDTEAFFGQGTRLTVV.

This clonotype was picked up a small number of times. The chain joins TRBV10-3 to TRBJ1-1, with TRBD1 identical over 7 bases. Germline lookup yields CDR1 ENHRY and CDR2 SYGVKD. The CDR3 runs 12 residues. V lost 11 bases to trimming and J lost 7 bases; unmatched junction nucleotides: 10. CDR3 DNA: TGTGCCGTCTCCCCGGGACAGCTTGAAGCTTTCTTT. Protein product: CAVSPGQLEAFF.

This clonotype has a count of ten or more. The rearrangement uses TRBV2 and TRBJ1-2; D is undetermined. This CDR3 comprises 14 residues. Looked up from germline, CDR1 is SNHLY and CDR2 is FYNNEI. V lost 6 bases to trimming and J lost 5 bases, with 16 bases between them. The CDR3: CASRESPLRYGYTF. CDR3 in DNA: TGTGCCAGCAGGGAATCGCCGCTGAGATATGGCTACACCTTC.

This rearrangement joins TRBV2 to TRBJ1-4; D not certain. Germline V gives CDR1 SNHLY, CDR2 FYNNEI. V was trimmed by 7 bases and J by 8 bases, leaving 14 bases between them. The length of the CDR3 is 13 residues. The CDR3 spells CASNKGVWEKLFF. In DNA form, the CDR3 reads TGTGCCAGCAACAAGGGAGTCTGGGAAAAACTGTTTTTT.

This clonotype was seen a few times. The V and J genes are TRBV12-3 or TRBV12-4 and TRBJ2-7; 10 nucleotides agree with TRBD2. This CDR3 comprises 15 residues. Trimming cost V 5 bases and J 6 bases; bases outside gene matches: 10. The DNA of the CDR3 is TGTGCCAGCAGTCCTTCAACTAGCGGGGCCTGCGAGCAGTACTTC. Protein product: CASSPSTSGACEQYF.

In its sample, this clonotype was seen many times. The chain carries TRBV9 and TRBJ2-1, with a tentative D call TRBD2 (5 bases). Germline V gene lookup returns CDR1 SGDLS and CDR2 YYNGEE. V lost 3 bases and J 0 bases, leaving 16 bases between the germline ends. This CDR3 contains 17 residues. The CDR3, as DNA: TGTGCCAGCAGCGAGGTGGCGGGCCTTAGCTCCTACAATGAGCAGTTCTTC. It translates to CASSEVAGLSSYNEQFF.

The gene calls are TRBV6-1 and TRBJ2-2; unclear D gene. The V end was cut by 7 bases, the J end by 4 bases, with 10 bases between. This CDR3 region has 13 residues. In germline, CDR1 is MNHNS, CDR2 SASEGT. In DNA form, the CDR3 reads TGTGCCAGCACGCTTTGGGGCACCGGGGAGCTGTTTTTT. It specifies CASTLWGTGELFF.

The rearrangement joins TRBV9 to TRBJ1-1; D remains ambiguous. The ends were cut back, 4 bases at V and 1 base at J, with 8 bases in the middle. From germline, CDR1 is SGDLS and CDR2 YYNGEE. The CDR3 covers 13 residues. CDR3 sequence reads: CASSTHTNTEAFF. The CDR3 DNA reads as TGTGCCAGCAGCACCCACACGAACACTGAAGCTTTCTTT.

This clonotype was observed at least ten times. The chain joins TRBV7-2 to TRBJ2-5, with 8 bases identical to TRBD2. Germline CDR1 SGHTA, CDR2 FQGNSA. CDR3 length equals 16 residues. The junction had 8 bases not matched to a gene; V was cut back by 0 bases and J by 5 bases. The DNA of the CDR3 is TGTGCCAGCAGCTTAGCCCCCGGACTAGCCGGGGAGACCCAGTACTTC. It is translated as CASSLAPGLAGETQYF.

CDR3 protein: CASSLQGGLPIRNEQFF. CDR3 DNA: TGTGCCAGCAGCCTCCAGGGCGGCCTGCCCATACGCAATGAGCAGTTCTTC. The V call is TRBV6-2 or TRBV6-3, the J call TRBJ2-1, with D possibly being TRBD1 (5 bases). The V gene lost 6 bases and the J gene lost 6 bases, with 24 bases spanning the gap. The CDR3 covers 17 residues. Germline assignment: CDR1 MNHEY and CDR2 SVGEGT.

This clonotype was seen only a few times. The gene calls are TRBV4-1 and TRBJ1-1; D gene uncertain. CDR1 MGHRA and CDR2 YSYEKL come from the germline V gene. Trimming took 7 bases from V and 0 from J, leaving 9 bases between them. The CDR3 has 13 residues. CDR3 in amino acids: CASKHDMNTEAFF. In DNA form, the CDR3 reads TGCGCCAGCAAGCACGACATGAACACTGAAGCTTTCTTT.

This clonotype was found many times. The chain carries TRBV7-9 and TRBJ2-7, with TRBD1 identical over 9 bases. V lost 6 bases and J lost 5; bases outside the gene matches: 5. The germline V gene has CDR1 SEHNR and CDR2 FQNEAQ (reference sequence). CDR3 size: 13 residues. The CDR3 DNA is TGTGCCAGCAGGAACAGGGGGCAGAACGAGCAGTACTTC. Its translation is CASRNRGQNEQYF.

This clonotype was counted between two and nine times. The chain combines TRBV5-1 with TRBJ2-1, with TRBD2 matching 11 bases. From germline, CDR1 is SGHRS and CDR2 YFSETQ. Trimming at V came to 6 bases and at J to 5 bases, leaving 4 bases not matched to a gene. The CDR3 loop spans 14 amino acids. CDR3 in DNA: TGCGCCAGCACCCTACTAGCGGGGGACAATGAGCAGTTCTTC. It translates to CASTLLAGDNEQFF. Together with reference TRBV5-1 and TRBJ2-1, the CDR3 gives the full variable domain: KAGVTQTPRYLIKTRGQQVTLSCSPISGHRSVSWYQQTPGQGLQFLFEYFSETQRNKGNFPGRFSGRQFSNSRSEMNVSTLELGDSALYLCASTLLAGDNEQFFGPGTRLTVL.

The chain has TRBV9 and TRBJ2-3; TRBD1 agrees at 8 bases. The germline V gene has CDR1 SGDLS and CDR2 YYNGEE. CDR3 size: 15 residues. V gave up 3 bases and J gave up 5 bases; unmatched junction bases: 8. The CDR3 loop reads CASSEGTGRGDTQYF. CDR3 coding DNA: TGTGCCAGCAGCGAGGGGACAGGCAGAGGAGATACGCAGTATTTT.

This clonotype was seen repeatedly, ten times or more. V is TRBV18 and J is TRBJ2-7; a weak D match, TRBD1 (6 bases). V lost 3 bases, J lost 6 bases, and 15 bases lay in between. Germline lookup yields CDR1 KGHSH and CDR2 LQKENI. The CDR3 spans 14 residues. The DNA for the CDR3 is TGTGCCAGCTCACCCGCAGATACAGGGCTCGAGCAGTACTTC. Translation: CASSPADTGLEQYF.

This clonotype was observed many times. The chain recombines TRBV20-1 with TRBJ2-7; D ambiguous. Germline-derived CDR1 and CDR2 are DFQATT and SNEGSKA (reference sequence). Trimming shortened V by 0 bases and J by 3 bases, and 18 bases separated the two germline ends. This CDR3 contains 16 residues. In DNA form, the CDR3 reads TGCAGTGCTAGAGATAGTACACCCAATACCCTCTACGAGCAGTACTTC. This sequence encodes CSARDSTPNTLYEQYF.

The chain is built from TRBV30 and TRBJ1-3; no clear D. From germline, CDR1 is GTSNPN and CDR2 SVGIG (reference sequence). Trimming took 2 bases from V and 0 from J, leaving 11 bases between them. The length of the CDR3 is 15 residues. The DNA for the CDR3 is TGTGCCTGGAGTAGAACGGCGAGCTCTGGAAACACCATATATTTT. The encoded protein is CAWSRTASSGNTIYF.

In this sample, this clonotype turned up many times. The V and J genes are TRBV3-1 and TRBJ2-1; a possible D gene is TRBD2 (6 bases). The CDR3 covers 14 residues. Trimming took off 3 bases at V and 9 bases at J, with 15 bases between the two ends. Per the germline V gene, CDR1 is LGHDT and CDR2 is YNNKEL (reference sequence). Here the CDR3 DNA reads TGTGCCAGCAGCCAGCGGGAATGGGTGGGTGAGCAGTTCTTC. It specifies CASSQREWVGEQFF.

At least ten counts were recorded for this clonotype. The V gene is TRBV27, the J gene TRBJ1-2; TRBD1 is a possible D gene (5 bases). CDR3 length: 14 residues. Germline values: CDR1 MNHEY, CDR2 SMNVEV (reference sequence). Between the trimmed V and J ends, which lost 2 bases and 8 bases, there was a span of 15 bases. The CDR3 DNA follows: TGTGCCAGCAGTTTAACCCAGGGTGTCTACGGCTACACCTTC. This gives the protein CASSLTQGVYGYTF.

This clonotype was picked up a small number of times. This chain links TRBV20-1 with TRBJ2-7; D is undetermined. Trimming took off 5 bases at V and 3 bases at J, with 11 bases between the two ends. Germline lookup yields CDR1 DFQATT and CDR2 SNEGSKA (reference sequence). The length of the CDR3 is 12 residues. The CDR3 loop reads CSAFISIYEQYF. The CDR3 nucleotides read TGCAGTGCTTTCATAAGTATCTACGAGCAGTACTTC.

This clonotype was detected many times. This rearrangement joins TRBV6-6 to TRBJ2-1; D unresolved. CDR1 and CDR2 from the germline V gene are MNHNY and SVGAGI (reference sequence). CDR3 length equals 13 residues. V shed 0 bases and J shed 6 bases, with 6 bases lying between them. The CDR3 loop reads CASSYSYSNEQFF. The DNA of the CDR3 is TGTGCCAGCAGTTACTCATATAGCAATGAGCAGTTCTTC.

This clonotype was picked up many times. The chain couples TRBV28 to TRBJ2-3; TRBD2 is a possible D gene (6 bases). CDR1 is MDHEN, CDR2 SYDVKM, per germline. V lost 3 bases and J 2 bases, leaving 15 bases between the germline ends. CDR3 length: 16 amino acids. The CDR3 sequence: CASSFVLAGTTDTQYF. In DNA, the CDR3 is TGTGCCAGCAGTTTTGTACTAGCAGGAACCACAGATACGCAGTATTTT.

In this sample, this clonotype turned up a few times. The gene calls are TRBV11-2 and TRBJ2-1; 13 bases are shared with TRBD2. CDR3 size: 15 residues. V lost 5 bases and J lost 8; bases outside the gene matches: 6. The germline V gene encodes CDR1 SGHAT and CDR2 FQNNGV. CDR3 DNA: TGTGCCAGCAGCCCTTACGGACTAGCGGGAGATGAGCAGTTCTTC. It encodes CASSPYGLAGDEQFF.